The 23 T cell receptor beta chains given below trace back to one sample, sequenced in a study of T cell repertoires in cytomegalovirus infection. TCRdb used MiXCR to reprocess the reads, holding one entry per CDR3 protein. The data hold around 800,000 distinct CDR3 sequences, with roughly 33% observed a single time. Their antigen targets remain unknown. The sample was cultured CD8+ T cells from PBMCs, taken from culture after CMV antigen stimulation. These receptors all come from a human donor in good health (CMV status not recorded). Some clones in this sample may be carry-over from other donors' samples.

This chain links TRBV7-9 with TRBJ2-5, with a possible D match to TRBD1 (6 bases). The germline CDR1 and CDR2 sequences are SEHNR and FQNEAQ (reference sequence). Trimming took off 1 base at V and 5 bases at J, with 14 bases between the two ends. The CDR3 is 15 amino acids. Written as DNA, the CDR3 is TGTGCCAGCAGCTTAGGGGACACAGACGGGGAGACCCAGTACTTC. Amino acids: CASSLGDTDGETQYF. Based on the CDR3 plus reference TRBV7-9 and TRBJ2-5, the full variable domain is DTGVSQNPRHKITKRGQNVTFRCDPISEHNRLYWYRQTLGQGPEFLTYFQNEAQLEKSRLLSDRFSAERPKGSFSTLEIQRTEQGDSAMYLCASSLGDTDGETQYFGPGTRLLVL.

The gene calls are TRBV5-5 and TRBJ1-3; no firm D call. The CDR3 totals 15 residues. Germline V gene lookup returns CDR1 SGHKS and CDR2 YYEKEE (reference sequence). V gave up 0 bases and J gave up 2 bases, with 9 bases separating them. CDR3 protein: CASSLDLGTGNTIYF. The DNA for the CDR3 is TGTGCCAGCAGCTTGGATTTGGGTACTGGAAACACCATATATTTT.

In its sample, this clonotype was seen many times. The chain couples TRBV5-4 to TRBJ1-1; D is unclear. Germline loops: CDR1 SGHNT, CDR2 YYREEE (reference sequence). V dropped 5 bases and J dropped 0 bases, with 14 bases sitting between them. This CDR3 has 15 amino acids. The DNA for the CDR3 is TGTGCCAGCAGGGCAGGATCTAACATGAACACTGAAGCTTTCTTT. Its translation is CASRAGSNMNTEAFF.

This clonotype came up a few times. CDR3 residues: CASSLDVAGGDTEAFF. CDR3 nucleotides: TGTGCCAGCAGCTTAGATGTGGCAGGGGGGGACACTGAAGCTTTCTTT. The chain combines TRBV7-6 with TRBJ1-1; 7 bases align to TRBD1. Germline values: CDR1 SGHVS, CDR2 FNYEAQ. The CDR3 consists of 16 residues. V was clipped by 1 base and J by 3 bases; unmatched bases: 8.

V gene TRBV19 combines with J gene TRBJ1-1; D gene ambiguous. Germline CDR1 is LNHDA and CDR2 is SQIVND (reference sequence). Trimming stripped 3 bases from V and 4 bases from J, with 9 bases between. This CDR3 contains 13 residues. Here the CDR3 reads CASSISAVTEAFF. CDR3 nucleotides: TGTGCCAGTAGTATCTCCGCGGTCACTGAAGCTTTCTTT.

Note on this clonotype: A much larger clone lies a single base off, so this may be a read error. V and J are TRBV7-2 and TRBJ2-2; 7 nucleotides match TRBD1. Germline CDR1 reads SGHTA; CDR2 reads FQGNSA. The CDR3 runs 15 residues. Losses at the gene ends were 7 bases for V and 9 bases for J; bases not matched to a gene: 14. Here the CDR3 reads CASNSRQGGTRELFF. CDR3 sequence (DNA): TGTGCCAGCAACTCCCGACAGGGCGGTACGAGGGAGCTGTTTTTT.

As DNA, the CDR3 is TGTGCCAGCAGCGGTCGGGACAGGGGGAACACAGATACGCAGTATTTT. It codes for CASSGRDRGNTDTQYF. This chain connects TRBV7-6 to TRBJ2-3, with 11 bases lining up with TRBD1. The CDR3 is made up of 16 amino acids. J lost 2 bases, V lost 5 bases, and 6 bases had no gene match. The germline V gene has CDR1 SGHVS and CDR2 FNYEAQ. Complete variable domain (other parts from reference TRBV7-6 and TRBJ2-3): GAGVSQSPRYKVTKRGQDVALRCDPISGHVSLYWYRQALGQGPEFLTYFNYEAQQDKSGLPNDRFSAERPEGSISTLTIQRTEQRDSAMYRCASSGRDRGNTDTQYFGPGTRLTVL.

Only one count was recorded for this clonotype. CDR3 in amino acids: CASSNRVPPYEQYF. CDR3 nucleotide sequence: TGTGCCAGCAGTAACAGGGTCCCCCCCTACGAGCAGTACTTC. The rearrangement uses TRBV2 and TRBJ2-7, with D possibly being TRBD1 (6 bases). V gave up 5 bases and J gave up 2 bases, with 13 bases separating them. The CDR3 is 14 amino acids. The germline CDR1 and CDR2 sequences are SNHLY and FYNNEI.

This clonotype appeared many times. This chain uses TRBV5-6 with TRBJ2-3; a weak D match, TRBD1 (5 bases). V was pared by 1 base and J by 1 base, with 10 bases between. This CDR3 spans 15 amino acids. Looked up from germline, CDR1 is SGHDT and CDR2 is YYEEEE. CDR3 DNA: TGTGCCAGCAGCTTGCAGGGTGACGGCACAGATACGCAGTATTTT. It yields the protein CASSLQGDGTDTQYF. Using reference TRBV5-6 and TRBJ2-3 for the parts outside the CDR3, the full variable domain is DAGVTQSPTHLIKTRGQQVTLRCSPKSGHDTVSWYQQALGQGPQFIFQYYEEEERQRGNFPDRFSGHQFPNYSSELNVNALLLGDSALYLCASSLQGDGTDTQYFGPGTRLTVL.

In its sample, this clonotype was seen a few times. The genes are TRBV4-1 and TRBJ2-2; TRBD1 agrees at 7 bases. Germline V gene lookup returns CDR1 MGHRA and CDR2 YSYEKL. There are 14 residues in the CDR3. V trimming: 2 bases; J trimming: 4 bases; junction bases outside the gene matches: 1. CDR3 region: CASSQYRGTGELFF. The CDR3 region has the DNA TGCGCCAGCAGCCAATACAGGGGCACCGGGGAGCTGTTTTTT.

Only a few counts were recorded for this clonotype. As DNA, the CDR3 is TGCAGTGCCCCCTCGCGGGGGGATTCCTACGAGCAGTACTTC. Translating gives CSAPSRGDSYEQYF. The V and J genes are TRBV20-1 and TRBJ2-7; 8 nucleotides match TRBD2. The CDR3 loop spans 14 amino acids. Trimming took 6 bases from V and 1 from J; bases not matched to a gene: 8. Germline assignment: CDR1 DFQATT and CDR2 SNEGSKA (reference sequence).

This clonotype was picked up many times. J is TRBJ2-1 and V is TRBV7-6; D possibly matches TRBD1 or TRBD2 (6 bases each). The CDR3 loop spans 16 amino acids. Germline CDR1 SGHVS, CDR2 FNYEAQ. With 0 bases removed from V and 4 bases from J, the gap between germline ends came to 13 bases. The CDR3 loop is CASSLAHWGAYNEQFF. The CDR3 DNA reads TGTGCCAGCAGCTTAGCGCACTGGGGGGCTTACAATGAGCAGTTCTTC.

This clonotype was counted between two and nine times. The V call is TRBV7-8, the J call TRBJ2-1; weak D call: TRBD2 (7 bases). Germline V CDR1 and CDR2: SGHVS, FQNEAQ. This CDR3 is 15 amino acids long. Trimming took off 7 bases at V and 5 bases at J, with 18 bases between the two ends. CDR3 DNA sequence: TGTGCCAGCAACAATGGGGGGGGGGCGGACAATGAGCAGTTCTTC. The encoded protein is CASNNGGGADNEQFF.

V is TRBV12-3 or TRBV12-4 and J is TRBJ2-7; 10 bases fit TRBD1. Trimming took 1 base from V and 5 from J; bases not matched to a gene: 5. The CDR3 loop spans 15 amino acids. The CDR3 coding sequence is TGTGCCAGCAGTTTAGAGGGACAGGGGTTCAACGAGCAGTACTTC. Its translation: CASSLEGQGFNEQYF.

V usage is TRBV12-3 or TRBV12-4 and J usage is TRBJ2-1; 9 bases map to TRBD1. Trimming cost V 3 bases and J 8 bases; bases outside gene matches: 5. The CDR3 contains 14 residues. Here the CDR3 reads CASSLGDREYEQFF. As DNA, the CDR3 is TGTGCCAGCAGTTTGGGGGACAGGGAATATGAGCAGTTCTTC.

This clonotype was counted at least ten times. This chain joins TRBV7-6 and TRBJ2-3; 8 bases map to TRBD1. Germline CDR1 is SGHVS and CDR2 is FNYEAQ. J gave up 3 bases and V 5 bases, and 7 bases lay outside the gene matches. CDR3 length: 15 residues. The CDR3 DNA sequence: TGTGCCAGCAGCCTTGGACAGGGAAGGACAGATACGCAGTATTTT. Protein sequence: CASSLGQGRTDTQYF.

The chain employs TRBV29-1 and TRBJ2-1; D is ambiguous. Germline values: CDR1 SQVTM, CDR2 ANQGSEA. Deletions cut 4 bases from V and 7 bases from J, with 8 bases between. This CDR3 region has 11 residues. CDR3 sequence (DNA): TGCAGCGTTGGCAACGGTAATGAGCAGTTCTTC. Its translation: CSVGNGNEQFF.

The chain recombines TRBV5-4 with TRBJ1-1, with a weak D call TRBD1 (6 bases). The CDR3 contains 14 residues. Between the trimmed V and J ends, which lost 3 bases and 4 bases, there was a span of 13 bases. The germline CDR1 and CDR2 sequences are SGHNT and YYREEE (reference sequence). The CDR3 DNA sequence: TGTGCCAGCAGCTCACAGGGAGATGGCACTGAAGCTTTCTTT. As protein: CASSSQGDGTEAFF.

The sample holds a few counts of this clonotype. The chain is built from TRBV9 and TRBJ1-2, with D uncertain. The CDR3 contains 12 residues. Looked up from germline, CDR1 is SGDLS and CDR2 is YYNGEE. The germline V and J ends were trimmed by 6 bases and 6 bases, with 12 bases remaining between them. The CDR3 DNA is TGTGCCAGCAAGGAACAGACCCATGGCTACACCTTC. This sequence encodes CASKEQTHGYTF.

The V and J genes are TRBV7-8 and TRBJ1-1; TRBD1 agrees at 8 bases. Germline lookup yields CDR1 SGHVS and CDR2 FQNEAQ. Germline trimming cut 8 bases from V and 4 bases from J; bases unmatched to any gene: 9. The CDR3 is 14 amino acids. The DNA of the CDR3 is TGTGCCAGCTTTCAACAGGGGGGTGGCACTGAAGCTTTCTTT. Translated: CASFQQGGGTEAFF.

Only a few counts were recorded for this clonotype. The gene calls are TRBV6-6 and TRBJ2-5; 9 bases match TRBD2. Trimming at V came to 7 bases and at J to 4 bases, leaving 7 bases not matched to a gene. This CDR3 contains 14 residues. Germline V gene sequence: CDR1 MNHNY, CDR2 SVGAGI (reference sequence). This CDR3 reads CASNGRGGTETQYF. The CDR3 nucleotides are TGTGCCAGCAACGGGCGGGGGGGCACAGAGACCCAGTACTTC.

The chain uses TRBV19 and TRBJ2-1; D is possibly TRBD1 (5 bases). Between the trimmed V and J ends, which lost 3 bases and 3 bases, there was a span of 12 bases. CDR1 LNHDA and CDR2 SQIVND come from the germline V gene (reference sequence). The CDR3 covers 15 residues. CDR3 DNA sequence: TGTGCCAGTAGTATTCAGGGCGACCTCTACAATGAGCAGTTCTTC. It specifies CASSIQGDLYNEQFF.

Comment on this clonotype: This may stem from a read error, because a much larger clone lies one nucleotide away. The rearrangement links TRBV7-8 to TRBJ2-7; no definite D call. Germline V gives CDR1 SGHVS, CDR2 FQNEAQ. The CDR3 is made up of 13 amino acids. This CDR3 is CANSFRRLDEQYF. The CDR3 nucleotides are TGTGCCAACAGCTTTAGGCGTTTGGACGAGCAGTACTTC.